This T cell receptor beta chain appears in the sequencing data of a study of blood T cell repertoires in COVID-19. As for the study in general: The United States, Italy and Spain provided the acute and convalescent COVID-19 samples. In each case, the material was cDNA or gDNA derived from T cells, B-cell-depleted T cells, or PBMCs.

J gave up 5 bases and V 6 bases, and 3 bases lay outside the gene matches. The CDR3 covers 12 residues. CDR1 and CDR2 from the germline V gene are LGHDT and YNNKEL (reference sequence). This clone was recorded a few times. Original processing methods: Estimates of nucleated cell counts were drawn from the amplification of reference gene primers. Clones were read by immunoSEQ multiplex PCR, and TCRdb kept only the in-frame ones, dropping some. The D gene and trimming were derived from the DNA, and the V and J assignments and clone size from that table. The sample includes about 80,000 clones, 82% seen only once; the top ten take approximately 39%.

The sample consisted of peripheral blood. The clonotype comes from a woman between 65 and 79 years old with acute or convalescent COVID-19. The chain has TRBV3-1 (or the pseudogene TRBV3-2) and TRBJ1-1; 7 bases align to TRBD1. This CDR3 reads CASRQGRTEAFF. The CDR3 DNA reads as TGTGCCAGCAGACAGGGGCGGACTGAAGCTTTCTTT.